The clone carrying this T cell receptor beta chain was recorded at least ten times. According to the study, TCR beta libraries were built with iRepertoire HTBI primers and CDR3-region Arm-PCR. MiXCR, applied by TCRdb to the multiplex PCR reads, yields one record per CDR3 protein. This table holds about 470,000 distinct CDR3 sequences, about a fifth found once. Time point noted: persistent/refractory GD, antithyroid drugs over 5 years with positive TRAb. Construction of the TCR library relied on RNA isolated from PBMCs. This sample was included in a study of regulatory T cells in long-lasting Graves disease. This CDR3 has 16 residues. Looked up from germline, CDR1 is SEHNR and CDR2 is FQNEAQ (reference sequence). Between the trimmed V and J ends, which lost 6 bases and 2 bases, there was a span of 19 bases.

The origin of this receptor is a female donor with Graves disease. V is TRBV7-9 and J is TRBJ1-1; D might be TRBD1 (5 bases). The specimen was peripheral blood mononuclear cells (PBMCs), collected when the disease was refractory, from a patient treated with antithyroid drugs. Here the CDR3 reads CASSLNRMGVNTEAFF. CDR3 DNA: TGTGCCAGCAGTCTGAACAGGATGGGTGTTAACACTGAAGCTTTCTTT.